The 23 T cell receptor beta chains given below trace back to one sample, sequenced in a study of blood T cells in healthy people across ages. It was with a sample-barcoded 5' primer and a J-beta primer mix that a second PCR of roughly 7 to 12 cycles was run. One entry per CDR3 protein, called by TCRdb with MiXCR from the 5' RACE reads. The sample yields 450,000 to 700,000 distinct CDR3 sequences, 27% seen once. Sequencing used blood. These receptors were obtained from a woman aged 70-85 years in good health.

Only a few counts were recorded for this clonotype. The chain combines TRBV7-2 with TRBJ1-3; D may be TRBD1 (6 bases). V lost 7 bases, J lost 4 bases, and 20 bases lay in between. The germline V gene encodes CDR1 SGHTA and CDR2 FQGNSA. The CDR3 loop spans 16 amino acids. CDR3 bases: TGTGCCAGCACCGCGAGGGGGACCTACTTGGGAAACACCATATATTTT. Translation gives CASTARGTYLGNTIYF.

CDR3 bases: TGTGCCAGCAGCTTACAGGGGCCTGAGGTGACCCAGTACTTC. Translating gives CASSLQGPEVTQYF. The chain combines TRBV7-2 with TRBJ2-5; TRBD1 is a possible D gene (6 bases). V lost 2 bases, J lost 7 bases, and 14 bases lay in between. The CDR3 is made up of 14 amino acids. The germline CDR1 and CDR2 sequences are SGHTA and FQGNSA.

V usage is TRBV5-1 and J usage is TRBJ1-4, with D possibly TRBD1 on 5 matching bases. Germline V gene lookup returns CDR1 SGHRS and CDR2 YFSETQ. V was shortened by 4 bases and J by 0 bases, with 16 bases between the two germline ends. The CDR3 totals 17 residues. The CDR3 DNA reads as TGCGCCAGCAGCCGAGGTCCACAGGAAGCAACTAATGAAAAACTGTTTTTT. Protein: CASSRGPQEATNEKLFF.

The V call is TRBV7-9, the J call TRBJ2-5; 10 bases line up with TRBD2. Germline V lookup: CDR1 SEHNR, CDR2 FQNEAQ (reference sequence). The ends lost 8 bases at V and 1 base at J; junction bases unmatched: 4. This CDR3 is built from 14 residues. As DNA, the CDR3 is TGTGCCAGCCGGCCTAGCGGGAGCCAAGAGACCCAGTACTTC. Protein product: CASRPSGSQETQYF.

The V call is TRBV7-3, the J call TRBJ2-2; perhaps TRBD1 as D (5 bases). Germline V gene sequence: CDR1 SGHTA, CDR2 FQGTGA. The V end was cut by 0 bases, the J end by 6 bases, with 17 bases between. CDR3 size: 17 residues. The CDR3 reads CASSLTPDTGRAGELFF. The CDR3 DNA reads TGTGCCAGCAGCTTAACCCCGGACACAGGCAGGGCCGGGGAGCTGTTTTTT.

The chain has TRBV24-1 and TRBJ1-4, with D possibly matching TRBD1 (6 bases). The V gene lost 5 bases and the J gene lost 6 bases, with 12 bases spanning the gap. The CDR3 has 14 amino acids. In germline, CDR1 is KGHDR, CDR2 SFDVKD. The CDR3 is CATSGGARDEKLFF. In DNA form, the CDR3 reads TGTGCCACCAGTGGGGGGGCGCGAGATGAAAAACTGTTTTTT.

The V call is TRBV5-1, the J call TRBJ1-5, with 7 bases fitting TRBD1. The CDR3 covers 14 residues. Germline-derived CDR1 and CDR2 are SGHRS and YFSETQ. V gave up 3 bases and J gave up 3 bases; unmatched junction bases: 3. CDR3 sequence: CASSSGTDNQPQHF. The CDR3, as DNA: TGCGCCAGCAGCTCCGGGACAGACAATCAGCCCCAGCATTTT.

The chain couples TRBV7-2 to TRBJ1-4, with 9 bases matching TRBD1. Trimming at V came to 3 bases and at J to 7 bases, leaving 3 bases not matched to a gene. The CDR3 has 14 amino acids. Germline assignment: CDR1 SGHTA and CDR2 FQGNSA. For the CDR3, the DNA is TGTGCCAGCAGCTTCGGACAGGGGAGTGAAAAACTGTTTTTT. Translation gives CASSFGQGSEKLFF.

The chain carries TRBV7-9 and TRBJ1-3, with D possibly matching TRBD1 (6 bases). This CDR3 comprises 18 residues. The germline V and J ends were trimmed by 5 bases and 0 bases, with 20 bases remaining between them. Looked up from germline, CDR1 is SEHNR and CDR2 is FQNEAQ (reference sequence). In DNA, the CDR3 is TGTGCCAGCAGCGCCTCGCGGGGGCCAGGGAGCTCTGGAAACACCATATATTTT. This translates into CASSASRGPGSSGNTIYF. The full variable domain, in which reference TRBV7-9 and TRBJ1-3 provide the parts outside the CDR3, is DTGVSQNPRHKITKRGQNVTFRCDPISEHNRLYWYRQTLGQGPEFLTYFQNEAQLEKSRLLSDRFSAERPKGSFSTLEIQRTEQGDSAMYLCASSASRGPGSSGNTIYFGEGSWLTVV.

Remarks on this clonotype: This may stem from a read error, because a much larger clone lies one nucleotide away. V usage is TRBV7-9 and J usage is TRBJ2-7; a weak D match, TRBD1 (5 bases). This CDR3 region has 13 residues. CDR1 is SEHNR and CDR2 is FQNEAQ in the germline V gene (reference sequence). For the CDR3, the DNA is TGTTCCAGCAGCTTAGACAGCTCCTACGAGCAGTACTTC. Protein: CSSSLDSSYEQYF. The full variable domain, completed using reference TRBV7-9 and TRBJ2-7, is DTGVSQNPRHKITKRGQNVTFRCDPISEHNRLYWYRQTLGQGPEFLTYFQNEAQLEKSRLLSDRFSAERPKGSFSTLEIQRTEQGDSAMYLCSSSLDSSYEQYFGPGTRLTVT.

This clonotype came up a few times. This sequence joins TRBV20-1 and TRBJ2-2; D unclear. The V end lost 3 bases, the J end lost 1 base, and 9 bases lay between the germline ends. Germline values: CDR1 DFQATT, CDR2 SNEGSKA (reference sequence). The length of the CDR3 is 14 residues. The CDR3 coding sequence is TGCAGTGCTAGCGCCCAGGTGAACACCGGGGAGCTGTTTTTT. Translation gives CSASAQVNTGELFF.

This clonotype was detected only a few times. The chain uses TRBV5-1 and TRBJ2-5; D is uncertain. Germline loops: CDR1 SGHRS, CDR2 YFSETQ. V lost 4 bases and J lost 5, with 15 bases in between. This CDR3 contains 14 residues. The CDR3 loop reads CASSPGLSGETQYF. The CDR3 DNA is TGCGCCAGCAGCCCCGGTTTAAGTGGTGAGACCCAGTACTTC.

This clonotype was found a few times. The genes are TRBV6-6 and TRBJ2-5; D is uncertain. From germline, CDR1 is MNHNY and CDR2 SVGAGI (reference sequence). Trimming left V 2 bases short and J 5 bases short, with 15 bases between. The CDR3 contains 15 residues. The CDR3 DNA sequence: TGTGCCAGCAGTTACGACAATAGAGGCTGGGAGACCCAGTACTTC. This codes for CASSYDNRGWETQYF.

This clonotype has a handful of counts. The chain uses TRBV15 and TRBJ2-1; maybe TRBD2 (6 bases). V lost 3 bases to trimming and J lost 15 bases, with 15 bases between them. Germline CDR1 is LNHNV and CDR2 is YYDKDF (reference sequence). This CDR3 is built from 12 residues. CDR3 region: CATSRILGTPFF. The CDR3 DNA follows: TGTGCCACCAGCAGGATTCTCGGGACTCCGTTCTTC.

This clonotype showed up just once. The rearrangement uses TRBV7-6 and TRBJ2-6; no clear D. Germline V gene sequence: CDR1 SGHVS, CDR2 FNYEAQ. V lost 5 bases, J lost 1 base, and 12 bases lay in between. This CDR3 comprises 16 residues. The DNA for the CDR3 is TGTGCCAGCAGCCCCCGGCAGGAGTCTGGGGCCAACGTCCTGACTTTC. This translates into CASSPRQESGANVLTF.

This clonotype was picked up a small number of times. This chain uses TRBV2 with TRBJ2-4, with 7 bases aligning to TRBD2. Germline loops: CDR1 SNHLY, CDR2 FYNNEI. The CDR3 covers 15 residues. After removal of 3 bases from V and 9 bases from J, the junction contained 11 bases not matched to a gene. The CDR3 coding sequence is TGTGCCAGCAGTGACTGGACTAGGGTGATGAGCATTCAGTACTTC. It is translated as CASSDWTRVMSIQYF.

The V call is TRBV12-3 or TRBV12-4, the J call TRBJ1-4, with 9 bases aligning to TRBD1. The CDR3 consists of 14 residues. The ends lost 7 bases at V and 7 bases at J; junction bases unmatched: 7. The CDR3 protein is CASNRQGVSEKLFF. CDR3 coding DNA: TGTGCCAGCAACCGACAGGGGGTCTCTGAAAAACTGTTTTTT.

This clonotype came up a few times. The chain links TRBV5-1 to TRBJ2-7; 8 positions agree with TRBD1. This CDR3 has 14 residues. Looked up from germline, CDR1 is SGHRS and CDR2 is YFSETQ. Trimming at V came to 3 bases and at J to 6 bases, leaving 8 bases not matched to a gene. CDR3 protein: CASSSTGTGSEQYF. The CDR3 DNA sequence: TGCGCCAGCAGCTCCACCGGGACAGGATCCGAGCAGTACTTC.

J is TRBJ1-2 and V is TRBV5-1; 9 bases match TRBD1. Germline lookup yields CDR1 SGHRS and CDR2 YFSETQ. CDR3 length: 16 amino acids. J gave up 8 bases and V 0 bases, and 11 bases lay outside the gene matches. The CDR3 DNA sequence: TGCGCCAGCAGCTTGGAAGGCCAGACCGGGACAGGGGGCTACACCTTC. Protein sequence: CASSLEGQTGTGGYTF.

This chain joins TRBV15 and TRBJ2-3; D remains unclear. V dropped 7 bases and J dropped 5 bases, with 10 bases sitting between them. Germline lookup yields CDR1 LNHNV and CDR2 YYDKDF (reference sequence). The CDR3 covers 12 residues. The CDR3 DNA is TGTGCCACCACCCAATGGGGAGATACGCAGTATTTT. Amino acids: CATTQWGDTQYF. The whole variable domain, filled in from reference TRBV15 and TRBJ2-3, reads DAMVIQNPRYQVTQFGKPVTLSCSQTLNHNVMYWYQQKSSQAPKLLFHYYDKDFNNEADTPDNFQSRRPNTSFCFLDIRSPGLGDTAMYLCATTQWGDTQYFGPGTRLTVL.

This clonotype appeared a few times. The chain joins TRBV20-1 to TRBJ2-2; 7 positions agree with TRBD2. In germline, CDR1 is DFQATT, CDR2 SNEGSKA (reference sequence). V gave up 3 bases and J gave up 4 bases; unmatched junction bases: 11. CDR3 size: 16 residues. The CDR3 reads CSASPSRAGSTGELFF. The DNA for the CDR3 is TGCAGTGCTAGCCCCTCTAGAGCGGGGAGCACCGGGGAGCTGTTTTTT.

CDR3 DNA sequence: TGTGCCAGCAGCGTAGGGGCAGGGAGGGCCTATGGCTACACCTTC. Its translation is CASSVGAGRAYGYTF. The rearrangement uses TRBV9 and TRBJ1-2; possibly TRBD1 for D (5 bases). Deletions cut 0 bases from V and 4 bases from J, with 13 bases between. The CDR3 length is 15 residues. The germline V gene has CDR1 SGDLS and CDR2 YYNGEE. The full variable domain, its missing parts supplied by reference TRBV9 and TRBJ1-2, is DSGVTQTPKHLITATGQRVTLRCSPRSGDLSVYWYQQSLDQGLQFLIQYYNGEERAKGNILERFSAQQFPDLHSELNLSSLELGDSALYFCASSVGAGRAYGYTFGSGTRLTVV.

This clonotype was picked up a small number of times. The rearrangement links TRBV25-1 to TRBJ1-6; D remains ambiguous. Per germline, CDR1 MGHDK and CDR2 SYGVNS. V dropped 1 base and J dropped 6 bases, with 10 bases sitting between them. This CDR3 region has 15 residues. CDR3 protein: CASSEFLGSNSPLHF. The CDR3 DNA follows: TGTGCCAGCAGTGAATTCCTTGGAAGTAATTCACCCCTCCACTTT.